Listed below are T cell receptor beta chains from one sample, sequenced in a study of T cell responses to AZD1222 COVID-19 vaccine. Libraries were prepared by immunoSEQ multiplex PCR; TCRdb keeps only in-frame clonotypes and omits some of them. Seen here are about 140,000 clones, roughly 92% observed once, and the top ten hold around 1.7%. The specimen comprised peripheral blood, sampled on day 0 of AZD1222 vaccination. These receptors all stem from an adult in good health. CDR3s leave out the opening cysteine and the closing phenylalanine or tryptophan. Each record gives: V gene, J gene, CDR3 protein.

TRBV29-1	TRBJ1-2	SVWTGLNYGYT
TRBV19	TRBJ2-3	ASSIRGSGDTQY
TRBV4-2	TRBJ2-2	ASSQDVAGYTGELF
TRBV9	TRBJ2-3	ASSVTYTDTQY
TRBV5-1	TRBJ2-1	ASSLQGQGYNEQF
TRBV11-1	TRBJ2-5	ASSLNPFQETQY
TRBV24-1	TRBJ2-7	ATSAGYEQY
TRBV3-1/TRBV3-2	TRBJ1-5	ASSQGARGQGSQPQH
TRBV7-3	TRBJ1-6	ASSLRPGQNSPLH
TRBV20-1	TRBJ2-7	SARGDREQY
TRBV2	TRBJ2-7	ASSDRREGPHEQY
TRBV28	TRBJ1-5	ASRPPVHNQPQH
TRBV19	TRBJ2-7	ASSTTDDSYEQY
TRBV6-2/TRBV6-3	TRBJ2-7	ASSYSVGEFNEQY
TRBV24-1	TRBJ2-1	ATSDTDRGNEQF
TRBV5-4	TRBJ2-7	ASSGAGLEQY
TRBV5-1	TRBJ1-1	ASSLAVSGRGTEAF
TRBV20-1	TRBJ1-1	SASLRERSEAF
TRBV10-3	TRBJ1-2	AISELGGEGGYT
TRBV5-6	TRBJ2-1	ASSAYRLAGGREQF
TRBV30	TRBJ1-2	AWSPGTGPHGYT
TRBV7-8	TRBJ1-3	ASSYLQGEGNTIY
TRBV18	TRBJ1-1	ASSPSGGPTEAF
TRBV6-5	TRBJ2-6	ASRVAGANVLT
TRBV5-6	TRBJ2-1	ASSFYNEQF
TRBV25-1	TRBJ2-2	ASSAKGWPSGELF
TRBV28	TRBJ2-5	ASSSMDRVRETQY
TRBV5-5	TRBJ2-1	ASSLTDHRDNEQF
TRBV27	TRBJ1-1	ASMRGWGGTEAF